The 23 T cell receptor beta chains reported below all come from one sample, sequenced in a study of T-cell reconstitution after alpha-beta-depleted transplantation in children. Preparation of the TCRbeta library involved a method that used unique molecular identifiers. TCRdb re-called the PCR reads with MiXCR, one entry per CDR3 protein. Of 220,000 or so distinct CDR3 sequences in the sample, 8.2% were seen once. Material: PBMCs, mostly from graft donor cells, obtained 180 days after TCRalphabeta/CD19-depleted stem cell transplant. The receptors shown here come from a male patient aged 10-17 years who had a stem cell transplant for acute lymphoblastic leukemia, so the T cells may come from the graft donor.

Concerning this clonotype itself: A much larger clone differs by one base, so this may be a read error. This chain joins TRBV6-1 and TRBJ2-2; 7 bases line up with TRBD2. The germline V gene encodes CDR1 MNHNS and CDR2 SASEGT. The CDR3 spans 16 residues. The V gene end was trimmed by 6 bases and the J gene end by 4 bases; junction bases not matched to a gene: 11. CDR3 coding DNA: TGTGCCAGCAGCCCGACTAGCTGGAGACCCACCGGGGAGCTGTTTTTT. Its protein product is CASSPTSWRPTGELFF.

The chain has TRBV7-8 and TRBJ2-2; no definite D call. This CDR3 spans 13 amino acids. CDR1 SGHVS and CDR2 FQNEAQ come from the germline V gene. V was clipped by 5 bases and J by 8 bases, with 12 bases between them. The DNA of the CDR3 is TGTGCCAGCAGCCCCCCGTACGAGGGGGAGCTGTTTTTT. It codes for CASSPPYEGELFF. The full variable domain, its missing parts supplied by reference TRBV7-8 and TRBJ2-2, is GAGVSQSPRYKVAKRGQDVALRCDPISGHVSLFWYQQALGQGPEFLTYFQNEAQLDKSGLPSDRFFAERPEGSVSTLKIQRTQQEDSAVYLCASSPPYEGELFFGEGSRLTVL.

This clonotype was counted many times. The junction departs from the called germline gene at one end, perhaps through a read error. The rearrangement joins TRBV4-2 to TRBJ2-1; weak D call: TRBD2 (5 bases). Germline V gene data show CDR1 as LGHNA and CDR2 as YNFKEQ. The CDR3 sequence is 16 residues long. Here the CDR3 DNA reads TGTGCCATCAGCCAAGGCCCCACGACCGGCGGGAATGAGCAGTTCTTC. The encoded protein is CAISQGPTTGGNEQFF.

The sample holds many counts of this clonotype. The rearrangement uses TRBV7-8 and TRBJ2-7; weak D call: TRBD1 (6 bases). Germline V gene sequence: CDR1 SGHVS, CDR2 FQNEAQ. CDR3 length equals 14 residues. Trimming cost V 3 bases and J 2 bases, with 11 bases left between them. The CDR3 DNA follows: TGTGCCAGCAGCTTCCCAGGGGACACCTACGAGCAGTACTTC. It is translated as CASSFPGDTYEQYF.

This clonotype showed up many times. The chain combines TRBV7-6 with TRBJ2-1; D is perhaps TRBD1 (6 bases). This CDR3 spans 16 amino acids. Germline V gives CDR1 SGHVS, CDR2 FNYEAQ. The V gene lost 5 bases and the J gene lost 5 bases, with 19 bases spanning the gap. Written as DNA, the CDR3 is TGTGCCAGCAGCCTCAGGACACAGGGAATGGACAATGAGCAGTTCTTC. Its translation: CASSLRTQGMDNEQFF.

This clonotype appeared a single time. V gene TRBV19 combines with J gene TRBJ1-5; possibly TRBD1 for D (5 bases). V was clipped by 2 bases and J by 0 bases, with 8 bases between them. The CDR3 has 15 residues. CDR1 and CDR2 (germline): LNHDA, SQIVND (reference sequence). CDR3 DNA sequence: TGTGCCAGTAGTATACAGGGCTATAGCAATCAGCCCCAGCATTTT. It specifies CASSIQGYSNQPQHF.

The sample holds many counts of this clonotype. Since the CDR3 does not end with the conserved phenylalanine or tryptophan, this likely comes from a read error. This chain joins TRBV28 and TRBJ2-2, with TRBD1 as a possible D gene (6 bases). Trimming took off 10 bases at V and 3 bases at J, with 15 bases between the two ends. Germline lookup yields CDR1 MDHEN and CDR2 SYDVKM. The CDR3 is 14 residues long. CDR3 nucleotides: TGTGCCATCCGACAGGAATGGGACACCGGGGAGCTGTTTCTT. This codes for CAIRQEWDTGELFL.

This clonotype was observed at least ten times. The V call is TRBV29-1, the J call TRBJ2-7; D is undetermined. The CDR3 extends over 13 amino acids. Trimming removed 4 bases from V and 3 bases from J, with 13 bases in between. CDR1 and CDR2 from the germline V gene are SQVTM and ANQGSEA. The CDR3 loop is CSVARYSFYEQYF. In DNA form, the CDR3 reads TGCAGCGTTGCCCGCTACAGTTTCTACGAGCAGTACTTC.

This clonotype was seen repeatedly, ten times or more. The chain has TRBV4-3 and TRBJ1-1; 9 nucleotides line up with TRBD1. From germline, CDR1 is LGHNA and CDR2 YSLEER. With 0 bases clipped from V and 11 bases from J, the junction kept 7 bases outside the gene matches. The CDR3 runs 14 residues. CDR3: CASSQEGDRVRAFF. The CDR3 DNA reads TGCGCCAGCAGCCAAGAGGGGGACAGGGTGAGGGCTTTCTTT.

At least ten counts were recorded for this clonotype. This rearrangement joins TRBV5-1 to TRBJ2-1; 7 nucleotides line up with TRBD2. V dropped 5 bases and J dropped 7; count of bases not matched to a gene: 3. Looked up from germline, CDR1 is SGHRS and CDR2 is YFSETQ. This CDR3 has 12 amino acids. This CDR3 is CASRSGGNEQFF. The CDR3 DNA is TGCGCCAGCAGGTCCGGGGGGAATGAGCAGTTCTTC.

On this clonotype: Being one base from a much bigger clone, this may be a read error. The chain carries TRBV20-1 and TRBJ2-3; D perhaps matches TRBD2 (7 bases). Trimming pared 2 bases from V and 8 bases from J, leaving 14 bases between. The germline gives CDR1 DFQATT, CDR2 SNEGSKA (reference sequence). This CDR3 is 13 amino acids long. In DNA, the CDR3 is TGCAGTGCTAGAACGGGGGGCGTCGGTACGCAGTATTTT. This sequence encodes CSARTGGVGTQYF.

This clonotype was counted at least ten times. This chain joins TRBV7-8 and TRBJ2-2; D remains unclear. This CDR3 spans 16 amino acids. Germline CDR1 reads SGHVS; CDR2 reads FQNEAQ. V lost 6 bases and J lost 0, with 14 bases in between. CDR3 in amino acids: CASRMGRASNTGELFF. The CDR3 DNA reads TGTGCCAGCAGAATGGGAAGGGCCTCGAACACCGGGGAGCTGTTTTTT.

This clonotype was seen repeatedly, ten times or more. The V call is TRBV4-3, the J call TRBJ1-4; TRBD1 aligns across 9 bases. The junction had 10 bases not matched to a gene; V was cut back by 3 bases and J by 8 bases. This CDR3 region has 16 residues. Germline loops: CDR1 LGHNA, CDR2 YSLEER. CDR3: CASSHEYRGRREKLFF. For the CDR3, the DNA is TGCGCCAGCAGCCACGAATACAGGGGGCGTAGGGAAAAACTGTTTTTT.

This clonotype was detected many times. The chain uses TRBV6-5 and TRBJ2-3; D not certain. V was shortened by 2 bases and J by 8 bases, with 8 bases between the two germline ends. Germline CDR1 reads MNHEY; CDR2 reads SVGAGI. This CDR3 is built from 12 residues. This CDR3 is CASSYRTGTQYF. DNA for the CDR3: TGTGCCAGCAGTTACCGGACGGGTACGCAGTATTTT.

This clonotype was observed at least ten times. This chain joins TRBV20-1 and TRBJ2-7; D is possibly TRBD2 (5 bases). The length of the CDR3 is 13 residues. Germline-derived CDR1 and CDR2 are DFQATT and SNEGSKA (reference sequence). V lost 6 bases, J lost 0 bases, and 12 bases lay in between. The CDR3 loop is CSARDYISYEQYF. In DNA form, the CDR3 reads TGCAGTGCACGAGACTATATCTCCTACGAGCAGTACTTC.

Many counts were recorded for this clonotype. The rearrangement joins TRBV4-1 to TRBJ1-2; D ambiguous. Germline CDR1 MGHRA, CDR2 YSYEKL. This CDR3 is 14 amino acids long. Trimming pared 1 base from V and 4 bases from J, leaving 10 bases between. CDR3 sequence (DNA): TGCGCCAGCAGCCAAGTGGCAGAGGGCTATGGCTACACCTTC. Its protein is CASSQVAEGYGYTF.

This clonotype was detected many times. CDR3 bases: TGTGCCAGCAGTTACTCCCGGACGGGGCTCGGCTACACCTTC. The encoded protein is CASSYSRTGLGYTF. V is TRBV6-5 and J is TRBJ1-2; weak D call: TRBD1 (5 bases). The germline V gene encodes CDR1 MNHEY and CDR2 SVGAGI. The length of the CDR3 is 14 residues. V was pared by 0 bases and J by 8 bases, with 13 bases between.

Many counts were recorded for this clonotype. This chain uses TRBV6-5 with TRBJ2-7, with 8 bases that match TRBD2. Germline V CDR1 and CDR2: MNHEY, SVGAGI. With V trimmed by 6 bases and J by 4 bases, 8 bases remained unmatched. This CDR3 contains 14 residues. CDR3 sequence reads: CASSPREGTYEQYF. DNA for the CDR3: TGTGCCAGCAGCCCACGGGAGGGGACTTACGAGCAGTACTTC.

This clonotype came up many times. The CDR3 DNA sequence: TGTGCCAGCAGTTTAAGAGGGTATGGCTACACCTTC. Translation: CASSLRGYGYTF. The chain recombines TRBV27 with TRBJ1-2; D is unclear. CDR3 length equals 12 residues. The V end was cut by 2 bases, the J end by 5 bases, with 6 bases between. Germline CDR1 is MNHEY and CDR2 is SMNVEV (reference sequence).

In this sample, this clonotype turned up many times. The chain carries TRBV5-1 and TRBJ2-5, with a possible D match to TRBD2 (6 bases). V lost 7 bases to trimming and J lost 4 bases, with 20 bases between them. The CDR3 runs 15 residues. CDR1 is SGHRS, CDR2 YFSETQ, per germline. The CDR3 DNA reads as TGCGCCAGCGGTGGGTCTGGGGGAGGACGAGAGACCCAGTACTTC. This codes for CASGGSGGGRETQYF.

This clonotype showed up many times. The chain combines TRBV5-1 with TRBJ2-7; D call uncertain. CDR3 length: 13 residues. The germline CDR1 and CDR2 sequences are SGHRS and YFSETQ. V gave up 2 bases and J gave up 2 bases, with 8 bases separating them. The CDR3 nucleotides are TGCGCCAGCAGCTTCGACATAACCTACGAGCAGTACTTC. Its translation is CASSFDITYEQYF.

Many counts were recorded for this clonotype. The gene calls are TRBV25-1 and TRBJ2-7; tentatively, D is TRBD1 (5 bases). V was trimmed by 4 bases and J by 5 bases, leaving 15 bases between them. Germline V CDR1 and CDR2: MGHDK, SYGVNS. This CDR3 is 14 amino acids long. In DNA form, the CDR3 reads TGTGCCAGCAGTGCTTCAGGGTCAGTGCACGAGCAGTACTTC. This encodes CASSASGSVHEQYF.

This clonotype appeared many times. V usage is TRBV9 and J usage is TRBJ1-1; TRBD1 matches 8 bases. V shed 2 bases and J 6 bases; nucleotides not matched to a gene: 3. CDR3 length: 13 residues. Germline loops: CDR1 SGDLS, CDR2 YYNGEE. The CDR3 loop reads CASSVGQGPEAFF. CDR3 sequence (DNA): TGTGCCAGCAGCGTCGGACAGGGCCCTGAAGCTTTCTTT.